Each of the 7 T cell receptor beta chains below was sequenced from the same sample in a study of blood T cells in healthy people across ages. Primed by a sample-barcoded 5' primer and a J-beta primer mix, a second PCR proceeded for about 7 to 11 cycles. In TCRdb, the 5' RACE reads were re-called with MiXCR into one record per CDR3 protein. The sample lists some 790,000 distinct CDR3 sequences, 29% seen once, with 15% to 20% in the top ten. The sample comprised blood. These receptors were taken from a woman of 80 years or more in good health.

J is TRBJ1-2 and V is TRBV28; 9 bases align to TRBD1. The length of the CDR3 is 15 residues. The V gene end was trimmed by 4 bases and the J gene end by 6 bases; junction bases not matched to a gene: 9. Germline assignment: CDR1 MDHEN and CDR2 SYDVKM. The CDR3 bases are TGTGCCAGCAGTTCCCCGGGACAGGGAACGGATGGCTACACCTTC. Translation: CASSSPGQGTDGYTF.

In its sample, this clonotype was seen a few times. This CDR3 reads CSAQITGAFNQPQHF. The CDR3 DNA reads TGCAGTGCTCAAATTACAGGGGCCTTCAATCAGCCCCAGCATTTT. This chain links TRBV20-1 with TRBJ1-5; 7 nucleotides line up with TRBD1. This CDR3 spans 15 amino acids. In germline, CDR1 is DFQATT, CDR2 SNEGSKA (reference sequence). The J segment lost 3 bases and the V segment lost 5 bases, leaving 10 bases of the junction unmatched.

This clonotype was detected ten times or more. The J gene is TRBJ2-1, the V gene TRBV14; perhaps TRBD2 as D (7 bases). The V gene's germline CDR1 is SGHDN and CDR2 FVKESK. This CDR3 is 15 amino acids long. Trimming left V 0 bases short and J 4 bases short, with 10 bases between. The CDR3 spells CASSQDAGAYNEQFF. The CDR3 DNA follows: TGTGCCAGCAGCCAAGACGCGGGGGCATACAATGAGCAGTTCTTC. The entire variable domain, with the rest obtained from reference TRBV14 and TRBJ2-1, is as follows: EAGVTQFPSHSVIEKGQTVTLRCDPISGHDNLYWYRRVMGKEIKFLLHFVKESKQDESGMPNNRFLAERTGGTYSTLKVQPAELEDSGVYFCASSQDAGAYNEQFFGPGTRLTVL.

This clonotype was observed a handful of times. This may be a read error: a much more frequent sequence differs by one nucleotide. The genes are TRBV24-1 and TRBJ2-1; TRBD2 matches 11 bases. Looked up from germline, CDR1 is KGHDR and CDR2 is SFDVKD. The CDR3 sequence is 16 residues long. This chain's CDR3 is CAASKDSGGAVNEQFF. The CDR3 nucleotides are TGTGCCGCCAGCAAAGATAGCGGGGGGGCCGTCAATGAGCAGTTCTTC.

In this sample, this clonotype turned up a few times. The V and J genes are TRBV24-1 and TRBJ1-2; 8 bases line up with TRBD1. Germline V gene lookup returns CDR1 KGHDR and CDR2 SFDVKD. This CDR3 is built from 13 residues. The V segment lost 1 base and the J segment 7 bases; nucleotides outside the gene matches: 1. Written as DNA, the CDR3 is TGTGCCACCAGTGATTTAACAGGGGGTGGCTACACCTTC. It is translated as CATSDLTGGGYTF.

The chain employs TRBV29-1 and TRBJ2-2; 8 positions agree with TRBD1. CDR1 and CDR2 (germline): SQVTM, ANQGSEA. The CDR3 consists of 14 residues. The junction had 9 bases not matched to a gene; V was cut back by 5 bases and J by 7 bases. The chain's CDR3 is CSVIPGQVGGELFF. For the CDR3, the DNA is TGCAGCGTTATACCGGGACAGGTGGGCGGGGAGCTGTTTTTT.

In this sample, this clonotype turned up a few times. One base away lies a much larger clone, so this may be a sequencing read error. The rearrangement joins TRBV20-1 to TRBJ2-7; 9 nucleotides line up with TRBD2. The end of the DNA fits TRBJ2-5 better, so the J call may be wrong. CDR1 is DFQATT and CDR2 is SNEGSKA in the germline V gene (reference sequence). This CDR3 has 16 amino acids. CDR3 DNA sequence: TGCAGTGCTAGAGGCCCTTTGCGGGGGGGAAGAAAGACCCAGTACTTC. Residues: CSARGPLRGGRKTQYF.